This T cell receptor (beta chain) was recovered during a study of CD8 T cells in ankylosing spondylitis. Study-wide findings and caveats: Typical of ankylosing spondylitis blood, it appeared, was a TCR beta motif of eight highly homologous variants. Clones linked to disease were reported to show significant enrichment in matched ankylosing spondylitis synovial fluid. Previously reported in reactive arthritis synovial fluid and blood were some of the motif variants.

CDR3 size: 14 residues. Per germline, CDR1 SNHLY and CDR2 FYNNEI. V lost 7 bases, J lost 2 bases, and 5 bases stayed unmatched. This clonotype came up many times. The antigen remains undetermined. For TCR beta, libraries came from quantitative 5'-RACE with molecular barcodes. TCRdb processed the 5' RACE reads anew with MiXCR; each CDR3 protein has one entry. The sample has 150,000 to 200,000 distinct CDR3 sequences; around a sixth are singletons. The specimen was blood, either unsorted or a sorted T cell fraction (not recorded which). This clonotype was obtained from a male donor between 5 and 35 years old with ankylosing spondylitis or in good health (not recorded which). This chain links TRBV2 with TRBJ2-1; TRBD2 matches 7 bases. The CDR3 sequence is CASKSAGAYNEQFF. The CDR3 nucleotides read TGTGCCAGCAAATCGGCGGGAGCCTACAATGAGCAGTTCTTC.